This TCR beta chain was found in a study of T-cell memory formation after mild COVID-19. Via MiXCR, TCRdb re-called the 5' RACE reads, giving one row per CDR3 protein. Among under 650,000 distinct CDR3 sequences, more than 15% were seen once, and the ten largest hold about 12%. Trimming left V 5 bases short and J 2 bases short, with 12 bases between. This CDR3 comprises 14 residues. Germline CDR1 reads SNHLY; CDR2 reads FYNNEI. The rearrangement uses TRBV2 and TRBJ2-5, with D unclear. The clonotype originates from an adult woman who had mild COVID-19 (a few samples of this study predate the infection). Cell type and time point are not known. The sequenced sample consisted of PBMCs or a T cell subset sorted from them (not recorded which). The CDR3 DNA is TGTGCCAGCAGTATATGGGAATCTCAAGAGACCCAGTACTTC. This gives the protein CASSIWESQETQYF.